What follows is one TCR beta chain and its context. Its antigen is unidentified. This sample also contains other DNA sequences that code for the same CDR3. Assay: immunoSEQ multiplex PCR; the TCRdb copy retains only in-frame clones and omits some. This sample has 75,000 to 100,000 clones; approximately 80% occur once, and the top ten carry roughly 5.5%. The data stem from a study of OX40 agonist ivuxolimab in advanced cancers. Study results and limitations: Researchers report that CD8+ T cells had, on average, more expanded clones than CD4+.

Germline V gene data show CDR1 as SQVTM and CDR2 as ANQGSEA. The V and J ends lost 1 base and 10 bases respectively, with 17 bases between them. CDR3 length: 14 residues. This clonotype was obtained from an adult with an advanced solid tumor such as melanoma, head and neck, liver or kidney cancer. This chain links TRBV29-1 with TRBJ2-1; D remains unclear. This material consisted of CD4+ or CD8+ T cells sorted from blood, taken in a trial of the OX40 agonist ivuxolimab. Here the CDR3 reads CSVEVAGPNWEQFF. DNA of the CDR3: TGCAGCGTTGAAGTTGCCGGACCGAATTGGGAGCAGTTCTTC.